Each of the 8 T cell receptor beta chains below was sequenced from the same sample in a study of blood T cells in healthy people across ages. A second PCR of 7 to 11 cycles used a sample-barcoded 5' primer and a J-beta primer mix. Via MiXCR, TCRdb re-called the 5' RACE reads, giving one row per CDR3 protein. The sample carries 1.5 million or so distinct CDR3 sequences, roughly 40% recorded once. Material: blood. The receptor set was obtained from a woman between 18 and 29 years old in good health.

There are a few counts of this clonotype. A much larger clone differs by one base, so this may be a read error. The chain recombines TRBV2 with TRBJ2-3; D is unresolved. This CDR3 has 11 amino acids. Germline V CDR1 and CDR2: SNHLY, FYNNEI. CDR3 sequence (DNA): TGTGCCGGCAGTGTGGGAGATACGCAGTATTTT. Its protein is CAGSVGDTQYF. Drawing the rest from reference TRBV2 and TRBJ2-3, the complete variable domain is EPEVTQTPSHQVTQMGQEVILRCVPISNHLYFYWYRQILGQKVEFLVSFYNNEISEKSEIFDDQFSVERPDGSNFTLKIRSTKLEDSAMYFCAGSVGDTQYFGPGTRLTVL.

CDR3 region: CSVDNRGWNEQYF. The CDR3 DNA sequence: TGCAGCGTTGATAATCGGGGGTGGAATGAGCAGTACTTC. The rearrangement uses TRBV29-1 and TRBJ2-5; tentative D call: TRBD2 (6 bases). This CDR3 has 13 amino acids. V shed 3 bases and J shed 11 bases, with 19 bases lying between them. The V gene's germline CDR1 is SQVTM and CDR2 ANQGSEA.

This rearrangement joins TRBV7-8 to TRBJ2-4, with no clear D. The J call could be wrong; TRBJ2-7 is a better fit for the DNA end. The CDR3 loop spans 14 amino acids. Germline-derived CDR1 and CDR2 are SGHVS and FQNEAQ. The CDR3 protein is CASSPSPGTYEQYF. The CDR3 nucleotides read TGTGCCAGCAGCCCGAGTCCGGGCACATACGAGCAGTACTTC.

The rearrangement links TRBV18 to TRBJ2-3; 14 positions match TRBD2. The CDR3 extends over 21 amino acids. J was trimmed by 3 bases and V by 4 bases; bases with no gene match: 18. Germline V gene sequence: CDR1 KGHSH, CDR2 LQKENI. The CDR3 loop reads CASSLQIIAGTSGSITDTQYF. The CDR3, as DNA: TGTGCCAGCTCACTTCAGATAATTGCCGGGACTAGCGGGAGTATAACAGATACGCAGTATTTT.

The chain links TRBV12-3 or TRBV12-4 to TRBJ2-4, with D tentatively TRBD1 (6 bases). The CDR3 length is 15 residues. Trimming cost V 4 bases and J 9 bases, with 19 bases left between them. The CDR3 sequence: CASSSGRGSPRIQYF. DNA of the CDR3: TGTGCCAGCAGTTCCGGTAGGGGGTCCCCTCGCATTCAGTACTTC.

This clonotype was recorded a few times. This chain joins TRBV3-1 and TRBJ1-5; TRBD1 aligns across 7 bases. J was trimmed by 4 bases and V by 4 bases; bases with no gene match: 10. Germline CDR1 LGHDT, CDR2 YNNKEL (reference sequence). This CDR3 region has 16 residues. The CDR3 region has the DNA TGTGCCAGCAGCCCTGGGACAGCCACCACGAATCAGCCCCAGCATTTT. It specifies CASSPGTATTNQPQHF.

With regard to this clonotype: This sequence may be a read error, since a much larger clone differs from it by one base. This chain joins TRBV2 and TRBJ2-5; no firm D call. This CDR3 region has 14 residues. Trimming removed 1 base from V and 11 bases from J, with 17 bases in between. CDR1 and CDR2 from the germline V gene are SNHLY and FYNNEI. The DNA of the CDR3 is TGTGCCAGCAGTGAAGGTTTTCTCTACAATGAGCAGTACTTC. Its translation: CASSEGFLYNEQYF.

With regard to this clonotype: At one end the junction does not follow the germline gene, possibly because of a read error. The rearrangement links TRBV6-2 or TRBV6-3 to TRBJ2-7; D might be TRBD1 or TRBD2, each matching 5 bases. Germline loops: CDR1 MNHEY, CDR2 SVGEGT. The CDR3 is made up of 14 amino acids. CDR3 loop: CDSLRAGHLYEQYF. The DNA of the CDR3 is TGTGACAGCCTCAGGGCGGGTCATTTATACGAGCAGTACTTC.